This passage covers 14 T cell receptor beta chains from one sample sequenced in a study of blood T cell repertoires in COVID-19. Here immunoSEQ multiplex PCR was the method, and the copy in TCRdb shows in-frame clones only, minus some. The sample contains tens of thousands of clones, more than 65% of which appear only once. Sample: peripheral blood. These receptors were obtained from a woman of 80 years or more with active or convalescent COVID-19.

This rearrangement joins TRBV11-2 to TRBJ2-2; a possible D gene is TRBD2 (6 bases). Germline-derived CDR1 and CDR2 are SGHAT and FQNNGV. Trimming shortened V by 1 base and J by 2 bases, and 20 bases separated the two germline ends. This CDR3 spans 19 amino acids. The CDR3 DNA reads as TGTGCCAGCAGCTTAGCCTTGAGGTGGGACGGGGGAAACACCGGGGAGCTGTTTTTT. Protein product: CASSLALRWDGGNTGELFF.

The V call is TRBV11-2, the J call TRBJ2-5; 7 bases line up with TRBD1. From germline, CDR1 is SGHAT and CDR2 FQNNGV. The CDR3 runs 13 residues. V lost 5 bases, J lost 5 bases, and 5 bases stayed unmatched. Here the CDR3 reads CASSQDRVETQYF. CDR3 nucleotide sequence: TGTGCCAGCAGCCAAGACAGGGTTGAGACCCAGTACTTC.

The CDR3: CASSLDRVEQYF. The CDR3 DNA follows: TGCGCCAGCAGCCTCGACAGAGTGGAGCAGTACTTC. This chain uses TRBV5-1 with TRBJ2-7, with D possibly TRBD1 on 5 matching bases. In germline, CDR1 is SGHRS, CDR2 YFSETQ. The length of the CDR3 is 12 residues. The V end lost 4 bases, the J end lost 7 bases, and 12 bases lay between the germline ends. The full variable domain, rest sourced from reference TRBV5-1 and TRBJ2-7, is KAGVTQTPRYLIKTRGQQVTLSCSPISGHRSVSWYQQTPGQGLQFLFEYFSETQRNKGNFPGRFSGRQFSNSRSEMNVSTLELGDSALYLCASSLDRVEQYFGPGTRLTVT.

V gene TRBV28 combines with J gene TRBJ2-3; 8 bases match TRBD2. V was clipped by 6 bases and J by 4 bases; unmatched bases: 12. The CDR3 has 16 amino acids. The germline V gene has CDR1 MDHEN and CDR2 SYDVKM. The CDR3 bases are TGTGCCAGCAGATCCCTTAGCGGGGTTAAGGCAGATACGCAGTATTTT. Translation: CASRSLSGVKADTQYF.

This clone was observed once. The gene calls are TRBV28 and TRBJ1-2; D might be TRBD1 (5 bases). V shed 6 bases and J shed 2 bases, with 10 bases lying between them. From germline, CDR1 is MDHEN and CDR2 SYDVKM. The CDR3 sequence is 13 residues long. CDR3: CASRAGGNYGYTF. The CDR3 nucleotides are TGTGCCAGCAGGGCCGGGGGGAACTATGGCTACACCTTC.

V usage is TRBV7-2 and J usage is TRBJ1-1, with 10 bases aligning to TRBD1. Germline V gene lookup returns CDR1 SGHTA and CDR2 FQGNSA. The CDR3 extends over 16 amino acids. After removal of 4 bases from V and 7 bases from J, the junction contained 12 bases not matched to a gene. This chain's CDR3 is CASSWSGTGVSGEAFF. The CDR3 nucleotides are TGTGCCAGCAGCTGGTCCGGGACAGGGGTTAGTGGTGAAGCTTTCTTT.

This chain joins TRBV18 and TRBJ2-4, with 9 bases identical to TRBD1. J gave up 2 bases and V 5 bases, and 4 bases lay outside the gene matches. The germline gives CDR1 KGHSH, CDR2 LQKENI. The CDR3 spans 15 residues. CDR3 sequence: CASSRGQGTKNIQYF. The CDR3 region has the DNA TGTGCCAGCTCAAGGGGACAGGGAACCAAAAACATTCAGTACTTC.

This chain uses TRBV10-3 with TRBJ1-6, with 7 bases identical to TRBD1. Germline assignment: CDR1 ENHRY and CDR2 SYGVKD. CDR3 length: 15 residues. The ends lost 2 bases at V and 7 bases at J; junction bases unmatched: 5. The CDR3 nucleotides read TGTGCCATCAGTGAGACGGGCAGGGGGAATTCACCCCTCCACTTT. As protein: CAISETGRGNSPLHF.

The gene calls are TRBV11-2 and TRBJ2-5, with a weak D call TRBD2 (6 bases). CDR1 and CDR2 (germline): SGHAT, FQNNGV. The CDR3 is made up of 14 amino acids. The V and J ends lost 0 bases and 8 bases respectively, with 13 bases between them. The CDR3 protein is CASSLEGLLETQYF. The CDR3 DNA sequence: TGTGCCAGCAGCTTAGAGGGACTCCTGGAAACCCAGTACTTC.

The chain is built from TRBV25-1 and TRBJ1-1; D is ambiguous. The CDR3 loop spans 11 amino acids. Germline assignment: CDR1 MGHDK and CDR2 SYGVNS. Trimming took 7 bases from V and 9 from J, leaving 12 bases between them. Written as DNA, the CDR3 is TGTGCCAGCACTTCCGGGATAAAAGCTTTCTTT. Translation gives CASTSGIKAFF.

In nucleotides, the CDR3 is TGTGCCACCAGCAGTAGCCGGGACAGGGAACGGCTGTTTTTT. Encoded protein: CATSSSRDRERLFF. V is TRBV15 and J is TRBJ1-4, with TRBD1 matching 9 bases. V lost 3 bases and J lost 14; bases outside the gene matches: 10. CDR1 is LNHNV and CDR2 is YYDKDF in the germline V gene (reference sequence). CDR3 length equals 14 residues.

This chain connects TRBV30 to TRBJ2-3, with D unclear. Trimming cost V 2 bases and J 0 bases, with 6 bases left between them. The CDR3 runs to 13 residues. Germline values: CDR1 GTSNPN, CDR2 SVGIG (reference sequence). The CDR3 sequence is CAWSLTSTDTQYF. CDR3 in DNA: TGTGCCTGGAGTTTAACTAGCACAGATACGCAGTATTTT.

The rearrangement joins TRBV6-1 to TRBJ1-6; TRBD1 might be the D (6 bases). V lost 0 bases, J lost 7 bases, and 7 bases lay in between. The germline gives CDR1 MNHNS, CDR2 SASEGT. This CDR3 is 14 amino acids long. CDR3 sequence (DNA): TGTGCCAGCAGTGAAGCACAGGGAAATTCACCCCTCCACTTT. Translated: CASSEAQGNSPLHF.

The CDR3: CASSPLGLVQPQHF. The CDR3, as DNA: TGTGCCAGCAGCCCTTTGGGGCTTGTTCAGCCCCAGCATTTT. V and J are TRBV3-1 (or the pseudogene TRBV3-2) and TRBJ1-5; tentative D call: TRBD1 (5 bases). Germline CDR1 and CDR2: LGHDT and YNNKEL (reference sequence). The CDR3 length is 14 residues. Deletions cut 4 bases from V and 6 bases from J, with 13 bases between.